This TCR beta chain was recovered during a study of CD8 T cells in ankylosing spondylitis. This clonotype was recorded at least ten times. Its antigen remains unidentified. Germline V gene data show CDR1 as SGHRS and CDR2 as YFSETQ. The CDR3 extends over 18 amino acids. Trimming shortened V by 0 bases and J by 0 bases, and 16 bases separated the two germline ends. In TCRdb, the 5' RACE reads were re-called with MiXCR into one record per CDR3 protein. The sample carries roughly 250,000 distinct CDR3 sequences, roughly a tenth recorded once. General observations from the study: Several highly homologous variants formed a TCR beta motif that appeared characteristic of ankylosing spondylitis blood. Past research had described some motif variants in reactive arthritis synovial fluid and blood.

V is TRBV5-1 and J is TRBJ2-1, with a tentative D call TRBD2 (6 bases). The material sequenced was blood, either unsorted or a sorted T cell fraction (not recorded which). This sequence originates from a male donor with ankylosing spondylitis or in good health (not recorded which). CDR3 in amino acids: CASSLAGTPRSSYNEQFF. The CDR3 DNA is TGCGCCAGCAGCTTGGCCGGGACTCCAAGAAGCTCCTACAATGAGCAGTTCTTC.